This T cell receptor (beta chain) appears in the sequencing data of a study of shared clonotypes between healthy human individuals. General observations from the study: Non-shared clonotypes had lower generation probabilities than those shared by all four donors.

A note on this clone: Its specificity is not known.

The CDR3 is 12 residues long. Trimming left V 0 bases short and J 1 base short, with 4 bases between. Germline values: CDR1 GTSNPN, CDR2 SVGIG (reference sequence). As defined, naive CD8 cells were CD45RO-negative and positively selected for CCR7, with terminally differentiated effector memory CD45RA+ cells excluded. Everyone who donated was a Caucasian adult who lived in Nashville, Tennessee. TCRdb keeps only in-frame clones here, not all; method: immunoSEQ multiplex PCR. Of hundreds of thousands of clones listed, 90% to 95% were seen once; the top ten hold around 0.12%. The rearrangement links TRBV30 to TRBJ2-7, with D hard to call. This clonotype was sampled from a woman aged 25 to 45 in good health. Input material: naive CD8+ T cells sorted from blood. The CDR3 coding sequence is TGTGCCTGGAGTGTGGCGTCCTACGAGCAGTACTTC. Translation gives CAWSVASYEQYF.